A single TCR beta chain is shown here with its context. This sample was included in a study of CD8 T cells in ankylosing spondylitis. Germline CDR1 reads PRHDT; CDR2 reads FYEKMQ (reference sequence). This CDR3 is built from 16 residues. Trimming at V came to 7 bases and at J to 0 bases, leaving 10 bases not matched to a gene. Via MiXCR, TCRdb re-called the 5' RACE reads, giving one row per CDR3 protein. The sample records 350,000 to 400,000 distinct CDR3 sequences, roughly 22% being singletons. This chain links TRBV13 with TRBJ1-1, with 8 bases identical to TRBD1. The specimen was blood, either unsorted or a sorted T cell fraction (not recorded which). The sequence derives from a male donor with ankylosing spondylitis or in good health (not recorded which). CDR3 sequence: CASTHTGGGMNTEAFF. For the CDR3, the DNA is TGTGCCAGCACCCATACAGGGGGAGGGATGAACACTGAAGCTTTCTTT.